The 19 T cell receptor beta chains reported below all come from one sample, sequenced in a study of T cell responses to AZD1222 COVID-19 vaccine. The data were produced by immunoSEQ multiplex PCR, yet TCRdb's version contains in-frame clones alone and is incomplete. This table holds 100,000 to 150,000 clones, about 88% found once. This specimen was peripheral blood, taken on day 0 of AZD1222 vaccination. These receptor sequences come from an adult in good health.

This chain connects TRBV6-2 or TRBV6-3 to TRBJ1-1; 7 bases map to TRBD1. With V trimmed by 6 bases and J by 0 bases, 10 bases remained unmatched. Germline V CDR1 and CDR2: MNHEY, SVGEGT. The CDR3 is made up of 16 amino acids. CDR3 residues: CASRPGTAPLNTEAFF. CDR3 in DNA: TGTGCCAGCAGGCCTGGGACAGCGCCTCTGAACACTGAAGCTTTCTTT.

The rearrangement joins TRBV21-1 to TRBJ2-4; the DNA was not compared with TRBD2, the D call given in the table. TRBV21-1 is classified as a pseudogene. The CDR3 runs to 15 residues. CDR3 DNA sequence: TGTGCCAGCAGCACTCAACCGGGAGCCAAAAACATTCAGTACTTC. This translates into CASSTQPGAKNIQYF.

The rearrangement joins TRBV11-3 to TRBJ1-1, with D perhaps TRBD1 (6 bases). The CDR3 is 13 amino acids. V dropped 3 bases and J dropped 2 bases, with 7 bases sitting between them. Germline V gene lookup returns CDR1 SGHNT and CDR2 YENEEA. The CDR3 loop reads CASSLGANTEAFF. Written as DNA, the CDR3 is TGTGCCAGCAGCTTGGGGGCCAACACTGAAGCTTTCTTT.

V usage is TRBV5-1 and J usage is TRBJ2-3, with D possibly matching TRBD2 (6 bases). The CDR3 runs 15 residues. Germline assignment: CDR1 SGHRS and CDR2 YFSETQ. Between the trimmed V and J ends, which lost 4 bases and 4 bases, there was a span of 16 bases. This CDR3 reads CASSQGLSGADTQYF. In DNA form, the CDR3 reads TGCGCCAGCAGCCAGGGACTCTCCGGGGCAGATACGCAGTATTTT.

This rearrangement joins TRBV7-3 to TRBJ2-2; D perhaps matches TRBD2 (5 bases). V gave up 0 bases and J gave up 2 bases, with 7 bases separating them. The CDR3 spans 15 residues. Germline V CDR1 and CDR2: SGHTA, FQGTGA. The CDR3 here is CASSLTRTNTGELFF. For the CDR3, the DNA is TGTGCCAGCAGCTTAACGAGGACTAACACCGGGGAGCTGTTTTTT. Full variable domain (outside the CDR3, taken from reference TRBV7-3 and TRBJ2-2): GAGVSQTPSNKVTEKGKYVELRCDPISGHTALYWYRQSLGQGPEFLIYFQGTGAADDSGLPNDRFFAVRPEGSVSTLKIQRTERGDSAVYLCASSLTRTNTGELFFGEGSRLTVL.

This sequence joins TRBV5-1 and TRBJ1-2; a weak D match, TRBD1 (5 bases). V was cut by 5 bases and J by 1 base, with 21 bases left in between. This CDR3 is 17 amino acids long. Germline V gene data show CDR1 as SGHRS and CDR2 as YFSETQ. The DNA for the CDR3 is TGCGCCAGCAGGGCCGGGCAGGGAGGTACCCTTAACTATGGCTACACCTTC. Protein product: CASRAGQGGTLNYGYTF.

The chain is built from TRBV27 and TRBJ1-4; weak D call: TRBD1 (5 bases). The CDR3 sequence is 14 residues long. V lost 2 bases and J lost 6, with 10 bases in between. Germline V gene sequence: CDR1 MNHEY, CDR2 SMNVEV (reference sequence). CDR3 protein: CASSLTGEDEKLFF. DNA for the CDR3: TGTGCCAGCAGTTTAACGGGGGAGGATGAAAAACTGTTTTTT.

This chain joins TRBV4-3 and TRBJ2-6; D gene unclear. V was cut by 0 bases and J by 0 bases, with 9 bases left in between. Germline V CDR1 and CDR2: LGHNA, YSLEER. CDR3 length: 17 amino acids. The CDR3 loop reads CASSQDRTVSGANVLTF. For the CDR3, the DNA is TGCGCCAGCAGCCAAGATCGGACGGTCTCTGGGGCCAACGTCCTGACTTTC.

The CDR3 region has the DNA TGCAGCGTTGAACCACTAGCGGGAGGAACCGGGGAGCTGTTTTTT. Translated, it gives CSVEPLAGGTGELFF. The J gene is TRBJ2-2, the V gene TRBV29-1, with TRBD2 matching 12 bases. The CDR3 has 15 residues. J was trimmed by 5 bases and V by 2 bases; bases with no gene match: 3. Germline V gene data show CDR1 as SQVTM and CDR2 as ANQGSEA.

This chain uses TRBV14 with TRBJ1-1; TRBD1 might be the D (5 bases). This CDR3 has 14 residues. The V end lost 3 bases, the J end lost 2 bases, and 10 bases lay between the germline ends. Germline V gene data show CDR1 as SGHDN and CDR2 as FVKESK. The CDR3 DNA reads TGTGCCAGCAGCCAGGGACGGGCAAACACTGAAGCTTTCTTT. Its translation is CASSQGRANTEAFF.

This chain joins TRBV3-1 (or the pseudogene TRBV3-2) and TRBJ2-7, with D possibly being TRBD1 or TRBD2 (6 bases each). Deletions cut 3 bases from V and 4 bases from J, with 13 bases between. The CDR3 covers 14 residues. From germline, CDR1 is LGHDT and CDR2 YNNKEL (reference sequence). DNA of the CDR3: TGTGCCAGCAGCCACGGGGGCGGGGTTTACGAGCAGTACTTC. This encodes CASSHGGGVYEQYF.

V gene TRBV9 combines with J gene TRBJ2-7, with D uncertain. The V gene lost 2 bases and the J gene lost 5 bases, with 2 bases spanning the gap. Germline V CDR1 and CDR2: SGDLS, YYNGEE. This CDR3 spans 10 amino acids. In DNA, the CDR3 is TGTGCCAGCAGCGTTGACGAGCAGTACTTC. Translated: CASSVDEQYF.

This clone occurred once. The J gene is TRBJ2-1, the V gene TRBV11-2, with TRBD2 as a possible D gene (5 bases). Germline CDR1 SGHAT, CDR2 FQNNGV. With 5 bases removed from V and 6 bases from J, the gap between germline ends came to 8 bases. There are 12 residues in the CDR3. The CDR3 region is CASSRGPNEQFF. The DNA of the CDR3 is TGTGCCAGCAGCCGAGGGCCCAATGAGCAGTTCTTC.

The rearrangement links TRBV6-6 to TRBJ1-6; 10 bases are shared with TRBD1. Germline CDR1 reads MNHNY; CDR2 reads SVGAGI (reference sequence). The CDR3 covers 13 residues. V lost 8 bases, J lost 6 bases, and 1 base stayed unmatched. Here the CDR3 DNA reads TGTGCCAGCCGGGACAGGGGTAATTCACCCCTCCACTTT. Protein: CASRDRGNSPLHF.

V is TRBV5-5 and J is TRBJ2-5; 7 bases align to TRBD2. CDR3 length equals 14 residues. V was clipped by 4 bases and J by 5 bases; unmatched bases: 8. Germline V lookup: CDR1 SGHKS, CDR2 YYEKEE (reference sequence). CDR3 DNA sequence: TGTGCCAGCAGCCTGCGACTAGCTAGGGAGACCCAGTACTTC. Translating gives CASSLRLARETQYF.

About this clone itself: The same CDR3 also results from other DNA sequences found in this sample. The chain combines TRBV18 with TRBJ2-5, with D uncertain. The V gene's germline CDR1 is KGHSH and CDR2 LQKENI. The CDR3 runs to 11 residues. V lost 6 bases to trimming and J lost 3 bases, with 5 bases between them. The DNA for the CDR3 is TGTGCCAGCTCGCCCGAAGAGACCCAGTACTTC. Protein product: CASSPEETQYF.

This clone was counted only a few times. The CDR3 bases are TGTGCCAGCAGTGGGGTGGGAGGATTTGGTCAGCCCCAGCATTTT. The encoded protein is CASSGVGGFGQPQHF. The chain links TRBV2 to TRBJ1-5; D unclear. With 4 bases removed from V and 6 bases from J, the gap between germline ends came to 16 bases. CDR1 is SNHLY, CDR2 FYNNEI, per germline. The length of the CDR3 is 15 residues.

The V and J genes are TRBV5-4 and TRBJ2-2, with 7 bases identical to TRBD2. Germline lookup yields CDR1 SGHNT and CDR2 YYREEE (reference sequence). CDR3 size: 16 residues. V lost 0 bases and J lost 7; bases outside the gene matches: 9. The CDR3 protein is CASSLGLAAIDGELFF. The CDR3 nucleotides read TGTGCCAGCAGCTTGGGACTAGCCGCTATAGACGGGGAGCTGTTTTTT. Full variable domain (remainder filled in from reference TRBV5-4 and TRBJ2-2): ETGVTQSPTHLIKTRGQQVTLRCSSQSGHNTVSWYQQALGQGPQFIFQYYREEENGRGNFPPRFSGLQFPNYSSELNVNALELDDSALYLCASSLGLAAIDGELFFGEGSRLTVL.

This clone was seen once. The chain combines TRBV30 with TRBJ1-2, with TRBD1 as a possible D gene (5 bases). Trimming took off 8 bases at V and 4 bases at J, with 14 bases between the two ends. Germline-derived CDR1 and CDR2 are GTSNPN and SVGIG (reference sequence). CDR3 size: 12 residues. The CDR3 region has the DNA TGTGCCCGAATTGACAGTCCCTATGGCTACACCTTC. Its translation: CARIDSPYGYTF.